This entry lists 11 T cell receptor beta chains sequenced from one sample in a study of tumor and adjacent non-tumor tissue in lung cancer. No cell sorting was done before RNA was extracted from the tissue. Three rounds of nested PCR, following a modified ARM-PCR protocol, produced the TCRbeta library. From the multiplex PCR reads, TCRdb called clonotypes with MiXCR, one entry per CDR3 protein. The sample lists 200,000 to 250,000 distinct CDR3 sequences, 70% to 75% occurring once. The specimen was lung tumor tissue. These TCRs come from a man aged 60 to 69 with non-small cell lung cancer.

The CDR3 DNA is TGTGCCAGCAGCTCCTACAGGGGGCTTAGCACCAATCGGTACAATGAGCAGTTCTTC. Its protein is CASSSYRGLSTNRYNEQFF. The chain combines TRBV7-9 with TRBJ2-1; TRBD1 agrees at 9 bases. The CDR3 is 19 amino acids. V gave up 4 bases and J gave up 4 bases; unmatched junction bases: 17. Germline V gives CDR1 SEHNR, CDR2 FQNEAQ (reference sequence).

This clonotype was observed at least ten times. The rearrangement links TRBV4-1 to TRBJ2-2; D not resolved. Trimming removed 0 bases from V and 6 bases from J, with 14 bases in between. The germline V gene encodes CDR1 MGHRA and CDR2 YSYEKL. The CDR3 contains 16 residues. The CDR3 DNA follows: TGCGCCAGCAGCCAAGAAAGGCAGCTTGGAGCCGGGGAGCTGTTTTTT. It encodes CASSQERQLGAGELFF.

Note on this clonotype: Because it lacks the conserved phenylalanine or tryptophan at the end, this CDR3 is likely a read error. This chain connects TRBV20-1 to TRBJ1-2; D possibly corresponds to TRBD1 (5 bases). This CDR3 has 12 amino acids. Germline lookup yields CDR1 DFQATT and CDR2 SNEGSKA (reference sequence). Trimming shortened V by 6 bases and J by 7 bases, and 15 bases separated the two germline ends. The CDR3 coding sequence is TGCAGTGCCCGGTGGGGCGGCGGTGGCTACACCCTC. Its translation: CSARWGGGGYTL.

A word on this clonotype: Mismatch with germline at one junction end may stem from a read error. The J gene is TRBJ2-2, the V gene TRBV20-1; the match to TRBD2 covers 11 bases. CDR1 is DFQATT, CDR2 SNEGSKA, per germline (reference sequence). This CDR3 is 17 amino acids long. The CDR3 DNA reads TGTAGTGCTAGAGATCTTAGCGGGGGGGCCGGGACCGGGGAGCTGTTTTTT. Translation gives CSARDLSGGAGTGELFF.

In the case of this clonotype: This is likely a read error, given that the CDR3 carries no conserved phenylalanine or tryptophan at its end. V usage is TRBV20-1 and J usage is TRBJ2-1; 11 bases line up with TRBD2. Germline loops: CDR1 DFQATT, CDR2 SNEGSKA (reference sequence). There are 16 residues in the CDR3. Trimming took 1 base from V and 2 from J; bases not matched to a gene: 4. CDR3 DNA sequence: TGCAGTGCTAGAGGGGCTAGCGGGAGGCCCTACAATGAGCAGTTCCTC. Protein: CSARGASGRPYNEQFL.

About this clonotype itself: Just one base apart from a much larger clone, this may be a read error. This rearrangement joins TRBV11-3 to TRBJ1-6; D is uncertain. Per germline, CDR1 SGHNT and CDR2 YENEEA. This CDR3 comprises 13 residues. The CDR3 loop is CASRTSTHSLLHF. CDR3 DNA: TGTGCCAGCAGAACATCGACCCATTCACTCCTCCACTTT.

This clonotype showed up many times. With a much larger clone just one base away, this may be a read error. CDR3 in DNA: TGTGCCAACAGCCGTATCCAATCGATGGGGTATTTT. This codes for CANSRIQSMGYF. The V call is TRBV11-2, the J call TRBJ2-3; no firm D call. The CDR3 spans 12 residues. Germline loops: CDR1 SGHAT, CDR2 FQNNGV.

This rearrangement joins TRBV28 to TRBJ2-6, with 9 bases aligning to TRBD1. V lost 3 bases and J lost 2; bases outside the gene matches: 11. Germline CDR1 MDHEN, CDR2 SYDVKM. The CDR3 totals 19 residues. The DNA for the CDR3 is TGTGCCAGCAGTTTGGTTGTGGGGACAGGGACCACTGGGGCCAACGTCCTGACTTTC. Protein: CASSLVVGTGTTGANVLTF.

This clonotype showed up many times. The chain uses TRBV10-2 and TRBJ1-6; 7 bases line up with TRBD1. This CDR3 contains 15 residues. J gave up 14 bases and V 3 bases, and 13 bases lay outside the gene matches. Germline assignment: CDR1 WSHSY and CDR2 SAAADI. The CDR3 nucleotides are TGCGCCAGCAGTGAACTCCGGACAGGCTCTGACACCCTCCACTTT. It is translated as CASSELRTGSDTLHF.

As to this clonotype: This may be a read error, as it is one base from a much larger clone. The chain links TRBV20-1 to TRBJ1-2; 9 bases agree with TRBD1. In germline, CDR1 is DFQATT, CDR2 SNEGSKA (reference sequence). The CDR3 loop spans 16 amino acids. CDR3 nucleotides: TGCAGTGATAGAGGGGTTCTGCCGGGACAGGGCTATGGCTACACCTTC. Its protein product is CSDRGVLPGQGYGYTF.

The chain carries TRBV28 and TRBJ2-7, with D possibly matching TRBD1 (6 bases). This CDR3 is built from 15 residues. Trimming removed 10 bases from V and 0 bases from J, with 19 bases in between. Germline loops: CDR1 MDHEN, CDR2 SYDVKM. DNA for the CDR3: TGTGCCACTCTCACTTTGACAGGAAGCTCCTACGAGCAGTACTTC. Its translation: CATLTLTGSSYEQYF.